These T cell receptor beta chains were read from a single sample in a study of control samples from healthy donors and cancer patients. Clones were read by immunoSEQ multiplex PCR, and TCRdb kept only the in-frame ones, dropping some. Among roughly 120,000 clones listed, just over 90% were seen once. Material for sequencing was blood. All receptors derive from a woman between 18 and 29 years old in good health. Both conserved end residues are part of each CDR3. Fields, in order: J gene, D gene, clone size, V gene, CDR3 DNA, CDR3 protein. D genes are given only for firm matches. For some rows the clone size is stated as once, few or many, or as a class when expanded; others skip it.

J: TRBJ2-5; D: TRBD2; size: NA; V: TRBV29-1; DNA: TGCAGCGTTGGGGAGGGAAAAGGGACCCAGTACTTC; CDR3: CSVGEGKGTQYF
J: TRBJ2-1; D: TRBD2; size: NA; V: TRBV2; DNA: TGTGCCAGCAGTGAAGGTTTTGGGCTAGCGGATGAGCAGTTCTTC; CDR3: CASSEGFGLADEQFF
J: TRBJ2-5; D: NA; size: once; V: TRBV14; DNA: TGTGCCAGCAGCCAATCTTTTAGGCCTCGCCAAGAGACCCAGTACTTC; CDR3: CASSQSFRPRQETQYF
J: TRBJ2-3; D: NA; size: NA; V: TRBV4-3; DNA: TGCGCCAGCAGCCAAGATCCTAGCCGCCGCACAGATACGCAGTATTTT; CDR3: CASSQDPSRRTDTQYF
J: TRBJ2-7; D: TRBD2; size: NA; V: TRBV7-2; DNA: TGTGCCAGCAGCAGTAGGGCGGGAGCTGGGGAGCAGTACTTC; CDR3: CASSSRAGAGEQYF
J: TRBJ2-7; D: NA; size: once; V: TRBV5-6; DNA: TGTGCCAGCAGCTTACTGGACGAGCAGTACTTC; CDR3: CASSLLDEQYF
J: TRBJ1-2; D: TRBD1; size: NA; V: TRBV24-1; DNA: TGTGCCACCAGTGAAGGGACAGAGAACTATGGCTACACCTTC; CDR3: CATSEGTENYGYTF
J: TRBJ1-4; D: NA; size: NA; V: TRBV19; DNA: TGTGCCAGTAGTACTCAAAATGAAAAACTGTTTTTT; CDR3: CASSTQNEKLFF
J: TRBJ2-7; D: NA; size: NA; V: TRBV4-3; DNA: TGCGCCAGCAGCCAAGATTATGAAGGCCCCGAGCAGTACTTC; CDR3: CASSQDYEGPEQYF
J: TRBJ2-7; D: NA; size: NA; V: TRBV6-5; DNA: TGTGCCAGCAAGTCCAAGTACGAGCAGTACTTC; CDR3: CASKSKYEQYF
J: TRBJ2-1; D: TRBD2; size: NA; V: TRBV27; DNA: TGTGCCAGCAGTTCGGTACTAGCGGGGGGCTACAATGAGCAGTTCTTC; CDR3: CASSSVLAGGYNEQFF
J: TRBJ2-7; D: TRBD1; size: NA; V: TRBV6-5; DNA: TGTGCCAGCAGCCGCGGGACAGGTTCCTACGAGCAGTACTTC; CDR3: CASSRGTGSYEQYF
J: TRBJ1-1; D: NA; size: few; V: TRBV7-9; DNA: TGTGCCAGCAGCACATTGAACACTGAAGCTTTCTTT; CDR3: CASSTLNTEAFF
J: TRBJ2-7; D: NA; size: NA; V: TRBV4-2; DNA: TGTGCCAGCAGCCAAGACTGGTTAATGGGCGAGCAGTACTTC; CDR3: CASSQDWLMGEQYF
J: TRBJ1-5; D: NA; size: NA; V: TRBV24-1; DNA: TGTGCCATCAGGTTAGATCATCACAATCAGCCCCAGCATTTT; CDR3: CAIRLDHHNQPQHF
J: TRBJ1-3; D: NA; size: once; V: TRBV28; DNA: TGTGCCAGCAGCTTCCAGGGCTCTGGAAACACCATATATTTT; CDR3: CASSFQGSGNTIYF
J: TRBJ1-3; D: TRBD1; size: few; V: TRBV5-1; DNA: TGCGCCAGCACCGTTACAGGGGATGCTGGAAACACCATATATTTT; CDR3: CASTVTGDAGNTIYF
J: TRBJ2-4; D: TRBD2; size: NA; V: TRBV4-3; DNA: TGCGCCAGCAGCCAAGATCGGGGGGGCATTCAGTACTTC; CDR3: CASSQDRGGIQYF
J: TRBJ1-2; D: NA; size: NA; V: TRBV12-5; DNA: TGTGCTAGTGGATCAGGTCCAAACTATGGCTACACCTTC; CDR3: CASGSGPNYGYTF
J: TRBJ2-7; D: NA; size: NA; V: TRBV10-2; DNA: TGCGCCAGCAGAATAATACAGAGCTCCTACGAGCAGTACTTC; CDR3: CASRIIQSSYEQYF
J: TRBJ2-5; D: NA; size: once; V: TRBV11-3; DNA: TGTGCCAGCAGCTTAGGGGTAGTTGGGCCCCAAGAGACCCAGTACTTC; CDR3: CASSLGVVGPQETQYF
J: TRBJ1-3; D: NA; size: NA; V: TRBV7-2; DNA: TGTGCCAGCAGCTTAGCAGGGGCAGGCGACACCATATATTTT; CDR3: CASSLAGAGDTIYF
J: TRBJ1-3; D: NA; size: NA; V: TRBV7-2; DNA: TGTGCCAGCAGCCCAAAGGTTGGGGCCGTCTCTGGAAACACCATATATTTT; CDR3: CASSPKVGAVSGNTIYF
J: TRBJ2-3; D: TRBD2; size: NA; V: TRBV28; DNA: TGTGCCAGCAGTTTGGGACTAGCGGGGCGCACAGATACGCAGTATTTT; CDR3: CASSLGLAGRTDTQYF
J: TRBJ2-3; D: TRBD2; size: NA; V: TRBV20-1; DNA: TGCAGTGCTAGTAGCGGGGGGGAAACAGATACGCAGTATTTT; CDR3: CSASSGGETDTQYF